The 26 T cell receptor beta chains presented below share a single source sample, sequenced in a study of CD8+ T cells in alopecia areata. Isolated RNA was reverse transcribed into cDNA used as the sequencing template. The protocol was immunoSEQ multiplex PCR, while the TCRdb copy is restricted to in-frame clones and leaves out a portion. The sample carries over 85,000 clones, roughly two fifths recorded once. Sample: CD4+ T cells sorted from blood. These receptors originate from a human donor with alopecia areata.

The chain has TRBV14 and TRBJ2-3, with TRBD1 matching 9 bases. V lost 5 bases and J lost 1; bases outside the gene matches: 7. Germline V gives CDR1 SGHDN, CDR2 FVKESK. CDR3 size: 16 residues. CDR3 bases: TGTGCCAGCAGCTACAACAGGGGGCTGGGCACAGATACGCAGTATTTT. Translation gives CASSYNRGLGTDTQYF.

The V and J genes are TRBV5-1 and TRBJ2-2; tentatively, D is TRBD1 (5 bases). V lost 5 bases and J 2 bases, leaving 10 bases between the germline ends. There are 14 residues in the CDR3. Per the germline V gene, CDR1 is SGHRS and CDR2 is YFSETQ. The CDR3 bases are TGCGCCAGCAGAGACGGACAAAACACCGGGGAGCTGTTTTTT. Protein: CASRDGQNTGELFF.

The chain links TRBV5-1 to TRBJ2-3; weak D call: TRBD1 (5 bases). Germline V gene data show CDR1 as SGHRS and CDR2 as YFSETQ. V was shortened by 2 bases and J by 2 bases, with 9 bases between the two germline ends. The CDR3 spans 14 residues. The CDR3 reads CASSLGVNTDTQYF. DNA of the CDR3: TGCGCCAGCAGCTTAGGGGTTAACACAGATACGCAGTATTTT.

This clone was counted between two and nine times. V and J are TRBV2 and TRBJ2-5; D remains ambiguous. CDR1 is SNHLY and CDR2 is FYNNEI in the germline V gene. CDR3 length equals 14 residues. V was trimmed by 5 bases and J by 5 bases, leaving 15 bases between them. In DNA, the CDR3 is TGTGCCAGCAGTATTAGGACGCTGAGGGAGACCCAGTACTTC. Protein sequence: CASSIRTLRETQYF.

V gene TRBV28 combines with J gene TRBJ2-1; 10 bases fit TRBD2. V shed 6 bases, J shed 5 bases, and the junction held 10 bases outside the gene matches. CDR3 length equals 16 residues. Per the germline V gene, CDR1 is MDHEN and CDR2 is SYDVKM. The CDR3 DNA is TGTGCCAGCAGCCCATCGGCTAGCGGGGGACACAATGAGCAGTTCTTC. Translated, it gives CASSPSASGGHNEQFF.

Only a few counts were recorded for this clone. The rearrangement uses TRBV30 and TRBJ1-1, with D perhaps TRBD1 (5 bases). Germline V CDR1 and CDR2: GTSNPN, SVGIG (reference sequence). CDR3 size: 13 residues. Trimming cost V 3 bases and J 1 base, with 9 bases left between them. DNA of the CDR3: TGTGCCTGGAGACTTACAGGGAACACTGAAGCTTTCTTT. Translation gives CAWRLTGNTEAFF. Drawing the rest from reference TRBV30 and TRBJ1-1, the complete variable domain is SQTIHQWPATLVQPVGSPLSLECTVEGTSNPNLYWYRQAAGRGLQLLFYSVGIGQISSEVPQNLSASRPQDRQFILSSKKLLLSDSGFYLCAWRLTGNTEAFFGQGTRLTVV.

This clone was counted only a few times. This CDR3 is CASSLVGYEQYF. The CDR3 nucleotides read TGTGCCAGCAGCTTGGTAGGGTACGAGCAGTACTTC. The gene calls are TRBV7-9 and TRBJ2-7; D not resolved. The CDR3 extends over 12 amino acids. V shed 3 bases and J shed 4 bases, with 7 bases lying between them. The germline gives CDR1 SEHNR, CDR2 FQNEAQ (reference sequence).

The chain is built from TRBV29-1 and TRBJ1-1, with D tentatively TRBD1 (6 bases). The CDR3 length is 14 residues. Trimming removed 6 bases from V and 0 bases from J, with 14 bases in between. CDR1 SQVTM and CDR2 ANQGSEA come from the germline V gene. The CDR3 protein is CSVNQGPLNTEAFF. The CDR3 DNA reads TGCAGCGTAAATCAGGGGCCCCTGAACACTGAAGCTTTCTTT.

V usage is TRBV7-9 and J usage is TRBJ2-7; 8 bases match TRBD2. This CDR3 comprises 12 residues. Germline loops: CDR1 SEHNR, CDR2 FQNEAQ (reference sequence). With V trimmed by 5 bases and J by 5 bases, 2 bases remained unmatched. The chain's CDR3 is CASSRGRNEQYF. The DNA of the CDR3 is TGTGCCAGCAGCCGCGGGAGGAACGAGCAGTACTTC.

V is TRBV4-2 and J is TRBJ2-1; the D is unclear. The CDR3 runs to 15 residues. Germline V lookup: CDR1 LGHNA, CDR2 YNFKEQ. V was cut by 5 bases and J by 3 bases, with 14 bases left in between. DNA for the CDR3: TGTGCCAGCAGCGAAGGGTCAGCGAGCTACAATGAGCAGTTCTTC. Amino acid sequence: CASSEGSASYNEQFF.

J is TRBJ2-3 and V is TRBV18; D may be TRBD1 (5 bases). The CDR3 is made up of 16 amino acids. The V and J ends lost 2 bases and 3 bases respectively, with 15 bases between them. Germline-derived CDR1 and CDR2 are KGHSH and LQKENI. The CDR3 region is CASSPEQGLVTDTQYF. The CDR3 coding sequence is TGTGCCAGCTCACCAGAGCAGGGTTTGGTAACAGATACGCAGTATTTT.

In this sample, this clone turned up a few times. This sequence joins TRBV27 and TRBJ1-5; 7 nucleotides match TRBD1. The CDR3 is 12 residues long. CDR1 and CDR2 (germline): MNHEY, SMNVEV (reference sequence). Germline trimming cut 5 bases from V and 13 bases from J; bases unmatched to any gene: 8. The DNA of the CDR3 is TGTGCCAGCAGTCCGAGACAGGGTCAGCAGCATTTT. This codes for CASSPRQGQQHF.

This clone was observed a few times. The V call is TRBV29-1, the J call TRBJ1-4, with a tentative D call TRBD1 (5 bases). V was shortened by 3 bases and J by 8 bases, with 13 bases between the two germline ends. Germline V CDR1 and CDR2: SQVTM, ANQGSEA. The CDR3 loop spans 13 amino acids. The CDR3 loop reads CSVDLQGGEKLFF. The CDR3 DNA reads TGCAGCGTTGACTTGCAGGGCGGCGAAAAACTGTTTTTT.

This rearrangement joins TRBV28 to TRBJ2-3; D is possibly TRBD1 or TRBD2 (5 bases each). V gave up 3 bases and J gave up 6 bases, with 13 bases separating them. In germline, CDR1 is MDHEN, CDR2 SYDVKM. The CDR3 is made up of 14 amino acids. The CDR3 nucleotides read TGTGCCAGCAGTTTGGGGACCCCCACGGATACGCAGTATTTT. It codes for CASSLGTPTDTQYF. The full variable domain, with the rest looked up from reference TRBV28 and TRBJ2-3, is DVKVTQSSRYLVKRTGEKVFLECVQDMDHENMFWYRQDPGLGLRLIYFSYDVKMKEKGDIPEGYSVSREKKERFSLILESASTNQTSMYLCASSLGTPTDTQYFGPGTRLTVL.

The rearrangement links TRBV2 to TRBJ2-2; 12 bases fit TRBD1. Germline assignment: CDR1 SNHLY and CDR2 FYNNEI. V was pared by 5 bases and J by 5 bases, with 6 bases of the junction left unmatched. The CDR3 totals 16 residues. For the CDR3, the DNA is TGTGCCAGCAGTCAGGGACAGGGGGCGAGGACCGGGGAGCTGTTTTTT. This gives the protein CASSQGQGARTGELFF.

The rearrangement joins TRBV7-9 to TRBJ1-6; TRBD1 aligns across 9 bases. The CDR3 is made up of 17 amino acids. Germline V lookup: CDR1 SEHNR, CDR2 FQNEAQ (reference sequence). The V segment lost 1 base and the J segment 9 bases; nucleotides outside the gene matches: 10. CDR3 nucleotides: TGTGCCAGCAGCTTAGGATTGCGACAGGGGGTAGGTTCACCCCTCCACTTT. Translation: CASSLGLRQGVGSPLHF.

A remark on this clone: Within the sample, other DNA sequences also encode this same CDR3. The gene calls are TRBV20-1 and TRBJ2-7; D is undetermined. Trimming pared 3 bases from V and 1 base from J, leaving 4 bases between. CDR3 length: 11 residues. The germline V gene encodes CDR1 DFQATT and CDR2 SNEGSKA (reference sequence). CDR3 coding DNA: TGCAGTGCTAGCAGGTCCTACGAGCAGTACTTC. This gives the protein CSASRSYEQYF.

This clone appeared a few times. The chain couples TRBV30 to TRBJ2-3; the D gene is possibly TRBD2 (6 bases). Germline-derived CDR1 and CDR2 are GTSNPN and SVGIG (reference sequence). With 2 bases removed from V and 5 bases from J, the gap between germline ends came to 11 bases. This CDR3 contains 13 residues. As DNA, the CDR3 is TGTGCCTGGAGTCTACGGGAGCGAGATACGCAGTATTTT. Protein: CAWSLRERDTQYF.

This clone was counted only a few times. This chain joins TRBV7-2 and TRBJ1-1, with 7 bases fitting TRBD1. This CDR3 is built from 13 residues. The V gene end was trimmed by 4 bases and the J gene end by 7 bases; junction bases not matched to a gene: 6. The V gene's germline CDR1 is SGHTA and CDR2 FQGNSA. In nucleotides, the CDR3 is TGTGCCAGCAGCTGGAGACAGGGTAGTGAAGCTTTCTTT. The encoded protein is CASSWRQGSEAFF.

V usage is TRBV30 and J usage is TRBJ2-3, with 9 bases lining up with TRBD2. This CDR3 spans 15 amino acids. Losses at the gene ends were 2 bases for V and 6 bases for J; bases not matched to a gene: 9. Germline V gene sequence: CDR1 GTSNPN, CDR2 SVGIG (reference sequence). The CDR3 DNA reads TGTGCCTGGAGTCGAGCCAGCGGGGGGCCCGATACGCAGTATTTT. Amino acids: CAWSRASGGPDTQYF.

This clone turned up a few times. The V and J genes are TRBV30 and TRBJ1-4; 7 bases are a match to TRBD1. The V segment lost 5 bases and the J segment 4 bases; nucleotides outside the gene matches: 1. Germline assignment: CDR1 GTSNPN and CDR2 SVGIG (reference sequence). The CDR3 runs to 12 residues. CDR3: CAWGQDNEKLFF. The CDR3 DNA is TGTGCCTGGGGACAGGATAATGAAAAACTGTTTTTT. Using reference TRBV30 and TRBJ1-4 for the parts outside the CDR3, the full variable domain is SQTIHQWPATLVQPVGSPLSLECTVEGTSNPNLYWYRQAAGRGLQLLFYSVGIGQISSEVPQNLSASRPQDRQFILSSKKLLLSDSGFYLCAWGQDNEKLFFGSGTQLSVL.

This clone was counted a few times. The chain is built from TRBV13 and TRBJ1-1; 7 nucleotides agree with TRBD1. The CDR3 extends over 15 amino acids. After removal of 5 bases from V and 0 bases from J, the junction contained 6 bases not matched to a gene. CDR1 and CDR2 (germline): PRHDT, FYEKMQ (reference sequence). CDR3 sequence reads: CASSARQGLNTEAFF. CDR3 sequence (DNA): TGTGCCAGCAGCGCCCGACAGGGATTGAACACTGAAGCTTTCTTT.

The chain employs TRBV27 and TRBJ2-1; TRBD1 matches at 7 bases. The CDR3 spans 16 residues. V trimming: 5 bases; J trimming: 3 bases; junction bases outside the gene matches: 10. The germline V gene encodes CDR1 MNHEY and CDR2 SMNVEV (reference sequence). In nucleotides, the CDR3 is TGTGCCAGCAGTACCCTAGGACAGGAAAACTACAATGAGCAGTTCTTC. It is translated as CASSTLGQENYNEQFF.

This clone was seen only a few times. This rearrangement joins TRBV10-3 to TRBJ1-5, with 7 nucleotides matching TRBD1. Unmatched junction bases numbered 2, after V lost 8 bases and J lost 1 base. CDR3 length: 13 residues. CDR1 ENHRY and CDR2 SYGVKD come from the germline V gene. CDR3 protein: CAIRQGSNQPQHF. The CDR3 region has the DNA TGTGCCATCCGACAGGGCAGCAATCAGCCCCAGCATTTT.

This chain uses TRBV5-1 with TRBJ2-3; D might be TRBD1 (6 bases). V was pared by 0 bases and J by 9 bases, with 11 bases between. CDR1 is SGHRS, CDR2 YFSETQ, per germline. The CDR3 covers 13 residues. CDR3 nucleotide sequence: TGCGCCAGCAGCTTGGCCTCAGGGGACACGCAGTATTTT. Residues: CASSLASGDTQYF. The entire variable domain, with the rest obtained from reference TRBV5-1 and TRBJ2-3, is as follows: KAGVTQTPRYLIKTRGQQVTLSCSPISGHRSVSWYQQTPGQGLQFLFEYFSETQRNKGNFPGRFSGRQFSNSRSEMNVSTLELGDSALYLCASSLASGDTQYFGPGTRLTVL.

The chain employs TRBV29-1 and TRBJ2-1; a weak D match, TRBD2 (6 bases). V was cut by 6 bases and J by 3 bases, with 9 bases left in between. The CDR3 has 12 residues. Germline V gene sequence: CDR1 SQVTM, CDR2 ANQGSEA. In DNA form, the CDR3 reads TGCAGCGTAGAGACTAGCTACAATGAGCAGTTCTTC. Amino acid sequence: CSVETSYNEQFF.